The sequence of this T cell receptor beta chain was determined in a study of shared clonotypes between healthy human individuals. The table came from immunoSEQ multiplex PCR; TCRdb's copy has only in-frame clones and leaves some out. This repertoire shows some 240,000 clones, 65% to 70% found once; its top ten account for approximately 12%. The source of this sequence is a man aged 25 to 40 in good health. Source material: memory CD4+ T cells sorted from blood. Sample subset: CD45RA-negative fraction.

CDR3 nucleotide sequence: TGTGCCAGCAGCGTAGGACCGGGGGCAGGTCAGCCCCAGCATTTT. Protein: CASSVGPGAGQPQHF. The chain combines TRBV9 with TRBJ1-5; D might be TRBD1 (6 bases). V was shortened by 0 bases and J by 6 bases, with 13 bases between the two germline ends. The germline CDR1 and CDR2 sequences are SGDLS and YYNGEE. This CDR3 region has 15 residues.